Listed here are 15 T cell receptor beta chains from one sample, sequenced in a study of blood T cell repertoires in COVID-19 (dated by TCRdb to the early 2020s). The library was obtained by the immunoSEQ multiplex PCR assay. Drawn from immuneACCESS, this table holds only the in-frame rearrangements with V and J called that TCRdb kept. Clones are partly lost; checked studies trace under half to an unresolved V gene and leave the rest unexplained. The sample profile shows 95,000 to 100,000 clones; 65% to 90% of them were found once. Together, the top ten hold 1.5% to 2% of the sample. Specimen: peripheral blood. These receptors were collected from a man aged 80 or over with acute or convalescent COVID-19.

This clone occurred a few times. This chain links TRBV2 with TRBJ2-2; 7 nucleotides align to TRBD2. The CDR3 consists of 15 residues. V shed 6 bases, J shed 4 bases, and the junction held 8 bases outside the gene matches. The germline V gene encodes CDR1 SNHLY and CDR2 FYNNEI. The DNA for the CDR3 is TGTGCCAGCAGCTCGGGACTACGAGTCACCGGGGAGCTGTTTTTT. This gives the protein CASSSGLRVTGELFF.

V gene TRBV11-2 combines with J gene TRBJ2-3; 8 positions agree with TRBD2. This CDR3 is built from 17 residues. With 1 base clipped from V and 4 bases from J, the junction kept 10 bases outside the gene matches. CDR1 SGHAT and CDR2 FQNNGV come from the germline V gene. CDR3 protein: CASSLGRKREIPDTQYF. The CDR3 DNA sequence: TGTGCCAGCAGCTTAGGGAGGAAGCGGGAGATTCCAGATACGCAGTATTTT.

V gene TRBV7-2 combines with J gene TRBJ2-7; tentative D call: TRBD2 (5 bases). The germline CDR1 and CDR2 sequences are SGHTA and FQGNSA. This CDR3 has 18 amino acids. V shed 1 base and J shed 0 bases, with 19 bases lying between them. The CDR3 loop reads CASSLGRLEAVSSYEQYF. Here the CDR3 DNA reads TGTGCCAGCAGCTTAGGCAGGTTGGAGGCGGTTAGCTCCTACGAGCAGTACTTC.

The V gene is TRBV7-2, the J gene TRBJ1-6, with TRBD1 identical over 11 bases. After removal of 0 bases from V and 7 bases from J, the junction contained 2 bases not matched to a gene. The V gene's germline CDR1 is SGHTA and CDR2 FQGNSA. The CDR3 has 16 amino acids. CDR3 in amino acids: CASSLAGQGVNSPLHF. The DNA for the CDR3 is TGTGCCAGCAGCTTAGCGGGACAGGGGGTCAATTCACCCCTCCACTTT.

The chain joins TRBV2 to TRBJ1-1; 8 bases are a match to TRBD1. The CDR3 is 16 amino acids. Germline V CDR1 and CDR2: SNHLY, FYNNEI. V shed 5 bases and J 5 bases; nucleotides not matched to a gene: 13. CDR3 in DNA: TGTGCCAGCAGTCCCGGACAGGGTCGGTCGATTACTGAAGCTTTCTTT. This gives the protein CASSPGQGRSITEAFF.

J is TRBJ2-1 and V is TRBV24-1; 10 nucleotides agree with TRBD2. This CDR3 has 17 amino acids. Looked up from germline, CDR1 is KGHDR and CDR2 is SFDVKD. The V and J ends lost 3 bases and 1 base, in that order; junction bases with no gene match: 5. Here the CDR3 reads CATSDPTSGASYNEQFF. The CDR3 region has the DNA TGTGCCACCAGTGATCCTACTAGCGGGGCGTCCTACAATGAGCAGTTCTTC.

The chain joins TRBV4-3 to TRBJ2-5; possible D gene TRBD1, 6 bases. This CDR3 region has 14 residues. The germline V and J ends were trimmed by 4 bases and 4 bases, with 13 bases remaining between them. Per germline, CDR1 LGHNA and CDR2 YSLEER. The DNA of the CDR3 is TGCGCCAGCAGCCCCACAGGGTGGGGAGAGACCCAGTACTTC. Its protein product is CASSPTGWGETQYF.

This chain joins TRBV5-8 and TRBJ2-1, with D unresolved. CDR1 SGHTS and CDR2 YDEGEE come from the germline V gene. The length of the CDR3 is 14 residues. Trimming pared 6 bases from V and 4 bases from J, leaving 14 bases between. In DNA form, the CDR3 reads TGTGCCAGCATGGTACGCCTACAGTACAATGAGCAGTTCTTC. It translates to CASMVRLQYNEQFF.

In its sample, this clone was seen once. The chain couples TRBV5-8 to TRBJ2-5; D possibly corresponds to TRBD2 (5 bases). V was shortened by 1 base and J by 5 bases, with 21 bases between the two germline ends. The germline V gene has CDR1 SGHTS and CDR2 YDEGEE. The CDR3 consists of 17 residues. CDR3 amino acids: CASSLPSGQGPGETQYF. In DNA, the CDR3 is TGTGCCAGCAGCTTGCCCAGCGGCCAAGGCCCCGGGGAGACCCAGTACTTC.

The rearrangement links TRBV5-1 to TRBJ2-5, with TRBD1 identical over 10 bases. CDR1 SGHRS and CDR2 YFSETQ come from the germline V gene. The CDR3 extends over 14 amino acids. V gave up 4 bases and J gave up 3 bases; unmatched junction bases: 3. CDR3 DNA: TGCGCCAGCAGCCCCGGGACAGGGGAAGAGACCCAGTACTTC. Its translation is CASSPGTGEETQYF.

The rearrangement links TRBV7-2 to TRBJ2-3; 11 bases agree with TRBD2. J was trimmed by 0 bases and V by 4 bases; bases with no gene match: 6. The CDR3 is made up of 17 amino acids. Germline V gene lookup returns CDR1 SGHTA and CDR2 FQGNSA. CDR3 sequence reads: CASSSGLAGTSTDTQYF. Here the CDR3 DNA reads TGTGCCAGCAGCTCCGGACTAGCGGGTACTAGCACAGATACGCAGTATTTT.

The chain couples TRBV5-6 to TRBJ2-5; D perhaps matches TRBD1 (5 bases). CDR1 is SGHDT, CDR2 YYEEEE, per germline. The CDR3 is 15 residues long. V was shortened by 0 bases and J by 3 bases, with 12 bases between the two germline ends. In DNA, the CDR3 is TGTGCCAGCAGCTTGGGTTCGACAGCTAAAGAGACCCAGTACTTC. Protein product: CASSLGSTAKETQYF. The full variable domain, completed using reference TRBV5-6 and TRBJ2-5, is DAGVTQSPTHLIKTRGQQVTLRCSPKSGHDTVSWYQQALGQGPQFIFQYYEEEERQRGNFPDRFSGHQFPNYSSELNVNALLLGDSALYLCASSLGSTAKETQYFGPGTRLLVL.

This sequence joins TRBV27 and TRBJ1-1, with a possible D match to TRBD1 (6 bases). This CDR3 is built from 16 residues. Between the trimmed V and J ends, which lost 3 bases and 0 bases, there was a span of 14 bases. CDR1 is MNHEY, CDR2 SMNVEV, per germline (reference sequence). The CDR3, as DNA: TGTGCCAGCAGTTTCACGCAGGGGCCGATGAACACTGAAGCTTTCTTT. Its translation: CASSFTQGPMNTEAFF.

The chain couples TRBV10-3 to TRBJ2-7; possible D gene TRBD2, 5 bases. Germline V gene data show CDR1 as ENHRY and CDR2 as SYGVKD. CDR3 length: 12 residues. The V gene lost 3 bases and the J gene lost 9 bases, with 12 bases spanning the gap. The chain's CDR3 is CAISEMGRPQYF. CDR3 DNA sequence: TGTGCCATCAGTGAAATGGGGAGACCGCAGTACTTC.

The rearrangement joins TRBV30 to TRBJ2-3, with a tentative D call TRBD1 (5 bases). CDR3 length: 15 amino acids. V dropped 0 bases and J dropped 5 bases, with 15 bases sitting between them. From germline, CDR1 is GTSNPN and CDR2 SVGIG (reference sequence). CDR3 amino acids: CAWSVGAGMLDTQYF. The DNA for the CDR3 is TGTGCCTGGAGTGTAGGTGCAGGGATGCTAGATACGCAGTATTTT.